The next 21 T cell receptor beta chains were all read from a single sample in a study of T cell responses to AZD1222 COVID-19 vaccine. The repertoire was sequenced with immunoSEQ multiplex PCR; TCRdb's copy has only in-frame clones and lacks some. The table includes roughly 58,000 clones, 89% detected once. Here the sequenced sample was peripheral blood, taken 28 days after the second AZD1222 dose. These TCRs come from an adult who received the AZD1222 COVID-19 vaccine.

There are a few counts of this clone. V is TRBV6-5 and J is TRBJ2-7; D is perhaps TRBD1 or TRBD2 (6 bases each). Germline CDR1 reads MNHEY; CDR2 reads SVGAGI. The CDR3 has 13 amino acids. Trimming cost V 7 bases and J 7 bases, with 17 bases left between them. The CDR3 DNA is TGTGCCAGCACCGCCACCCGGGGGCAAGAGCAGTACTTC. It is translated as CASTATRGQEQYF.

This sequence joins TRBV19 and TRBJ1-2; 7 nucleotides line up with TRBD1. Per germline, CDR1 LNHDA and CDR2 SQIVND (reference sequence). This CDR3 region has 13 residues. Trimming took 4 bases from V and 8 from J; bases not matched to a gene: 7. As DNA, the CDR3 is TGTGCCAGTAGTAACCGACAGGGAGGCGGCTACACCTTC. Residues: CASSNRQGGGYTF.

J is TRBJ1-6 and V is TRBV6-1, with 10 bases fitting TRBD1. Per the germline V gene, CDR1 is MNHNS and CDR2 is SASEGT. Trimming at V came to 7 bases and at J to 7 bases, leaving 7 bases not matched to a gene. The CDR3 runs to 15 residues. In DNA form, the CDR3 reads TGTGCCAGCAACGGACAGGGGGTGTCCAATTCACCCCTCCACTTT. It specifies CASNGQGVSNSPLHF.

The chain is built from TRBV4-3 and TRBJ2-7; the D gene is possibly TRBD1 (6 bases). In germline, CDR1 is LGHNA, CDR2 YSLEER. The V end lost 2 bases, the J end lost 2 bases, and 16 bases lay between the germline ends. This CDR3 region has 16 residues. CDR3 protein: CASSQSWGLLAYEQYF. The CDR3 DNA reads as TGCGCCAGCAGCCAAAGCTGGGGGCTGTTAGCCTACGAGCAGTACTTC.

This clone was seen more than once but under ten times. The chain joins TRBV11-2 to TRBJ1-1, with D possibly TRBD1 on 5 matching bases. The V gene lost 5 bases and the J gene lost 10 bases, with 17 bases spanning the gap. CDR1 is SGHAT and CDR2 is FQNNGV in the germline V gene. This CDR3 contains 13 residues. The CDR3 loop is CASSQGSQGRAFF. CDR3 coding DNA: TGTGCCAGCAGCCAAGGGTCCCAGGGAAGAGCTTTCTTT.

The CDR3 loop is CASSQWGQGVEQYF. The CDR3 nucleotides are TGTGCCAGCAGCCAATGGGGACAGGGGGTTGAGCAGTACTTC. The chain carries TRBV3-1 (or the pseudogene TRBV3-2) and TRBJ2-7, with 11 bases that match TRBD1. The CDR3 consists of 14 residues. Germline V gene lookup returns CDR1 LGHDT and CDR2 YNNKEL (reference sequence). Trimming removed 2 bases from V and 7 bases from J; junction bases left unmatched: 4.

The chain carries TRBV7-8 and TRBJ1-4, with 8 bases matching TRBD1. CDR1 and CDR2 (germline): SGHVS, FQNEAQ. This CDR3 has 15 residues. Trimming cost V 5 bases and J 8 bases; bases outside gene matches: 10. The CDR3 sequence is CASSRGQGRGEKLFF. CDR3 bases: TGTGCCAGCAGCCGAGGACAGGGCCGGGGGGAAAAACTGTTTTTT.

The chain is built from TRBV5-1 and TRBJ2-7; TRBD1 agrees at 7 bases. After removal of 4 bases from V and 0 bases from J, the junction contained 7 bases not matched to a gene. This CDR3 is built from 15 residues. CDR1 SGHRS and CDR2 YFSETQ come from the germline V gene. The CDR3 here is CASSGGQTPSYEQYF. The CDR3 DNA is TGCGCCAGCAGCGGGGGACAGACCCCCTCCTACGAGCAGTACTTC. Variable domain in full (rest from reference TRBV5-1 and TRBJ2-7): KAGVTQTPRYLIKTRGQQVTLSCSPISGHRSVSWYQQTPGQGLQFLFEYFSETQRNKGNFPGRFSGRQFSNSRSEMNVSTLELGDSALYLCASSGGQTPSYEQYFGPGTRLTVT.

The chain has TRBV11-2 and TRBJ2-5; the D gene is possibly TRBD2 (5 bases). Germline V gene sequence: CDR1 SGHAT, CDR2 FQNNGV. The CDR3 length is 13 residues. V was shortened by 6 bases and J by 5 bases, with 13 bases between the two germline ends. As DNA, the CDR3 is TGTGCCAGCAGTGCGGACTTTCCGGAGACCCAGTACTTC. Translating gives CASSADFPETQYF.

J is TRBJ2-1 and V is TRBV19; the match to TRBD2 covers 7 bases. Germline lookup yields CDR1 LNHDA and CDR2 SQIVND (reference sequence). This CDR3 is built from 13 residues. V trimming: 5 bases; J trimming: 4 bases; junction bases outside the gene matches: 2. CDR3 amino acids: CASSAGEYNEQFF. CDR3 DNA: TGTGCCAGTAGTGCGGGGGAGTACAATGAGCAGTTCTTC.

CDR3 coding DNA: TGTGCCAGCAGTTCAAATCCGAACACCGGGGAGCTGTTTTTT. This gives the protein CASSSNPNTGELFF. The rearrangement joins TRBV27 to TRBJ2-2; no clear D. CDR3 size: 14 residues. Trimming took 4 bases from V and 0 from J, leaving 6 bases between them. Germline-derived CDR1 and CDR2 are MNHEY and SMNVEV (reference sequence).

The CDR3 spells CASSIGGGYNSPLHF. The CDR3 DNA reads as TGTGCCAGTAGTATAGGAGGGGGTTATAATTCACCCCTCCACTTT. This chain joins TRBV19 and TRBJ1-6; perhaps TRBD1 as D (6 bases). Germline V gene data show CDR1 as LNHDA and CDR2 as SQIVND (reference sequence). The CDR3 loop spans 15 amino acids. Deletions cut 1 base from V and 4 bases from J, with 8 bases between.

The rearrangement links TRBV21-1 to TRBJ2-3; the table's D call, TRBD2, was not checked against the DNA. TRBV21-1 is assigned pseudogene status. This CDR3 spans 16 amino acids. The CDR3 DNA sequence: TGTGCCAGCAGCAAAGAGGGTAGCGGCTACACAGATACGCAGTATTTT. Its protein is CASSKEGSGYTDTQYF.

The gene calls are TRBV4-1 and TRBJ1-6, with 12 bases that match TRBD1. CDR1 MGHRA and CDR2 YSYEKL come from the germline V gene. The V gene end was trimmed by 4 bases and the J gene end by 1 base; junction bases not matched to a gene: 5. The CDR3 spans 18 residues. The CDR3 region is CASSPSGQGASYNSPLHF. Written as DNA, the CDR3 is TGCGCCAGCAGCCCCTCGGGACAGGGGGCTTCCTATAATTCACCCCTCCACTTT.

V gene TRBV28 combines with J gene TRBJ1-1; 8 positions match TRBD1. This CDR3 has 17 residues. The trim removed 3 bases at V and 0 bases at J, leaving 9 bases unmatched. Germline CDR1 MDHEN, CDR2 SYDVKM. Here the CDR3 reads CASSFVDRGRMNTEAFF. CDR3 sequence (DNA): TGTGCCAGCAGTTTTGTTGACAGGGGTCGGATGAACACTGAAGCTTTCTTT.

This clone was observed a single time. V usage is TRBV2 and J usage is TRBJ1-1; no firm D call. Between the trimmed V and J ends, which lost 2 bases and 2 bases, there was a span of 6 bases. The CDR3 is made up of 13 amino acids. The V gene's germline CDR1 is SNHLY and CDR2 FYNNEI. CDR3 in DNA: TGTGCCAGCAGTGAATTCACAAACACTGAAGCTTTCTTT. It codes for CASSEFTNTEAFF.

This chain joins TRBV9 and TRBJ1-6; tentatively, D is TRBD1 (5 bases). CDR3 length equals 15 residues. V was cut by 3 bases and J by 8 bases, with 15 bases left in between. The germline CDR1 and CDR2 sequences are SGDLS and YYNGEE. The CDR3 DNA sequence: TGTGCCAGCAGCGCGAGTAAGGGGAAAGATTCACCCCTCCACTTT. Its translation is CASSASKGKDSPLHF.

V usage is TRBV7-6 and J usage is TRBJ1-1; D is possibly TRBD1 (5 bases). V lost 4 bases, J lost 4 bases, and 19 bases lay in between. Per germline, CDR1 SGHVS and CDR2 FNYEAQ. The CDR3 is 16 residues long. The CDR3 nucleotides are TGTGCCAGCAGCTCGGCCCTGACGTCAAGGGGCACTGAAGCTTTCTTT. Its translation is CASSSALTSRGTEAFF.

CDR3 DNA sequence: TGTGCCAGCAGCTTAGAAGGGGGCCCCGGGGCCAACGTCCTGACTTTC. Its protein product is CASSLEGGPGANVLTF. The rearrangement uses TRBV7-3 and TRBJ2-6; 7 bases agree with TRBD1. Germline trimming cut 2 bases from V and 4 bases from J; bases unmatched to any gene: 5. Germline V gene data show CDR1 as SGHTA and CDR2 as FQGTGA. The CDR3 runs to 16 residues. The full variable domain, completed using reference TRBV7-3 and TRBJ2-6, is GAGVSQTPSNKVTEKGKYVELRCDPISGHTALYWYRQSLGQGPEFLIYFQGTGAADDSGLPNDRFFAVRPEGSVSTLKIQRTERGDSAVYLCASSLEGGPGANVLTFGAGSRLTVL.

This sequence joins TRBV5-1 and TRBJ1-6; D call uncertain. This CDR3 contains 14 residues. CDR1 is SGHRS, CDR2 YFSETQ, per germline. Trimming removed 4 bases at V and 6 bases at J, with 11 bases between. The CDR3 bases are TGCGCCAGCAGCCCGGATTCGGGTAATTCACCCCTCCACTTT. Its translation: CASSPDSGNSPLHF.

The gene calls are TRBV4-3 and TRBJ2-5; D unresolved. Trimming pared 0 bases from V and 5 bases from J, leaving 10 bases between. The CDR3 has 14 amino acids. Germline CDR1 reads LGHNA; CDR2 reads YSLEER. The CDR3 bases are TGCGCCAGCAGCCAAGAACCAAGGGCCGAGACCCAGTACTTC. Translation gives CASSQEPRAETQYF.